The following is a TCR beta chain sequence with its context. The target antigen is unknown. Trimming at V came to 4 bases and at J to 7 bases, leaving 4 bases not matched to a gene. This CDR3 has 14 amino acids. The sample comes from a study of shared clonotypes between healthy human individuals. Whole-study results and caveats: Compared with memory subsets, naive subsets generally had larger estimated richness.

The deep-level immunoSEQ assay was used. The repertoire was sequenced with immunoSEQ multiplex PCR; TCRdb's copy has only in-frame clones and lacks some. This table has 2 million to 2.5 million clones, more than 85% appearing once. Donors were healthy HIV-negative adults without recent acute infections or vaccinations. The source material was naive CD4+ T cells from PBMCs. Subset: CD45RA+ positively selected. The chain joins TRBV23-1 to TRBJ2-1, with 10 nucleotides matching TRBD1. TRBV23-1 is noted as an ORF with a role that remains uncertain. This sequence was found in a man between 18 and 29 years old in good health. Some clones in this sample may be carry-over from other donors' samples. This CDR3 reads CASSLPGQGNEQFF. The CDR3 nucleotides read TGCGCCAGCAGTCTCCCGGGACAGGGGAATGAGCAGTTCTTC.